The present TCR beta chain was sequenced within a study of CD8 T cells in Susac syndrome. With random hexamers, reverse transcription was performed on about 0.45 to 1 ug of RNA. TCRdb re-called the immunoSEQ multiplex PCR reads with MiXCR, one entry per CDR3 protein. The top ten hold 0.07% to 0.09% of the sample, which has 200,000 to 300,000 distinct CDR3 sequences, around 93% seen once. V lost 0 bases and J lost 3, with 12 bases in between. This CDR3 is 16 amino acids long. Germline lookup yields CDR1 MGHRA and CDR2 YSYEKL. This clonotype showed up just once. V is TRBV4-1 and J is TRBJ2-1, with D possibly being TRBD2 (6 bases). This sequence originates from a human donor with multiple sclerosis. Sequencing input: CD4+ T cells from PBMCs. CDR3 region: CASSQDEAGGYNEQFF. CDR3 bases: TGCGCCAGCAGCCAAGACGAAGCGGGCGGCTACAATGAGCAGTTCTTC.